The clone carrying this T cell receptor beta chain was found a few times. Its antigen is not identified. This sample is drawn from a study of T-cell reconstitution after alpha-beta-depleted transplantation in children. Study-level points and caveats: Several hundred graft clones that had expanded were reportedly the source of alpha-beta T cells about two months after transplant. Most T-cell counts and diversity one year after the transplant came from T cells that were newly produced.

The CDR3 loop spans 16 amino acids. The V gene end was trimmed by 8 bases and the J gene end by 5 bases; junction bases not matched to a gene: 9. Germline lookup yields CDR1 MDHEN and CDR2 SYDVKM. Unique molecular identifiers were incorporated during preparation of the TCRbeta library. TCRdb independently ran MiXCR on the PCR reads; one entry per CDR3 protein. Among 150,000 to 250,000 distinct CDR3 sequences listed, approximately 6.8% were seen once. The chain combines TRBV28 with TRBJ2-7; 16 bases line up with TRBD2. The starting material was PBMCs, obtained before TCRalphabeta/CD19-depleted stem cell transplant. The clonotype originates from a girl under three years old with combined immunodeficiency, due to receive a stem cell transplant. CDR3 nucleotide sequence: TGTGCCAGCTCACTGGGACTAGCGGGAGGGCCCCACGAGCAGTACTTC. Encoded protein: CASSLGLAGGPHEQYF.